This passage covers 10 T cell receptor beta chains from one sample sequenced in a study of patients and donors after allogeneic stem cell transplantation (dated by TCRdb to 2018 to 2021). Libraries came from RT-PCR. TCRdb records NextSeq 550 as the sequencer. In TCRdb, the public reads were trimmed at Q25 with fastp and aligned with MiXCR, with productive beta chains retained. Rows merge per CDR3 protein into single entries with the most common DNA and genes. The sample contains approximately 200,000 distinct CDR3 sequences, 35% to 45% of them found a single time. Roughly 10% of the sample is held by the ten biggest clonotypes. The source material was blood, either unsorted or a sorted T cell fraction (not recorded which). Source of these receptors: a human donor who was either an allogeneic HSCT recipient or a stem cell or donor lymphocyte infusion donor (not recorded which). It is not recorded whose cells these are; they may come from a transplant donor.

The chain uses TRBV4-2 and TRBJ1-1, with unresolved D. Trimming took 2 bases from V and 7 from J, leaving 11 bases between them. Per the germline V gene, CDR1 is LGHNA and CDR2 is YNFKEQ. There are 13 residues in the CDR3. The CDR3 loop reads CASSQKDGVEAFF. The CDR3 region has the DNA TGTGCCAGCAGCCAAAAGGACGGAGTTGAAGCTTTCTTT.

The V and J genes are TRBV7-2 and TRBJ2-5; a possible D gene is TRBD1 (6 bases). The CDR3 has 13 amino acids. V was trimmed by 5 bases and J by 4 bases, leaving 11 bases between them. From germline, CDR1 is SGHTA and CDR2 FQGNSA. The CDR3 here is CASSLDRLETQYF. The CDR3 DNA follows: TGTGCCAGCAGCCTAGACAGGCTAGAGACCCAGTACTTC. Full variable domain (missing parts from reference TRBV7-2 and TRBJ2-5): GAGVSQSPSNKVTEKGKDVELRCDPISGHTALYWYRQSLGQGLEFLIYFQGNSAPDKSGLPSDRFSAERTGGSVSTLTIQRTQQEDSAVYLCASSLDRLETQYFGPGTRLLVL.

V usage is TRBV28 and J usage is TRBJ1-5; D is unclear. V was shortened by 7 bases and J by 0 bases, with 10 bases between the two germline ends. Germline loops: CDR1 MDHEN, CDR2 SYDVKM. CDR3 length equals 14 residues. The CDR3: CASTTFGSNQPQHF. The CDR3 bases are TGTGCCAGCACCACGTTTGGTAGCAATCAGCCCCAGCATTTT.

The chain combines TRBV12-3 or TRBV12-4 with TRBJ2-1, with D maybe TRBD2 (6 bases). V lost 3 bases to trimming and J lost 7 bases, with 16 bases between them. The CDR3 spans 15 residues. CDR3 nucleotides: TGTGCCAGCAGTTTGCTCCGGGGGTCATGGAATGAGCAGTTCTTC. This sequence encodes CASSLLRGSWNEQFF.

This chain joins TRBV7-3 and TRBJ1-1, with D unclear. The CDR3 consists of 13 residues. Germline CDR1 SGHTA, CDR2 FQGTGA. Trimming pared 5 bases from V and 3 bases from J, leaving 10 bases between. The CDR3 sequence is CASSQQHYTEAFF. CDR3 sequence (DNA): TGTGCCAGCAGCCAACAACACTACACTGAAGCTTTCTTT.

The chain joins TRBV20-1 to TRBJ2-1; TRBD1 matches 7 bases. Germline V gives CDR1 DFQATT, CDR2 SNEGSKA (reference sequence). CDR3 length equals 13 residues. This CDR3 reads CRVTGSSYNEQFF. The CDR3 DNA reads TGCAGGGTGACAGGGAGCTCCTACAATGAGCAGTTCTTC.

The chain uses TRBV4-1 and TRBJ1-5, with D uncertain. The CDR3 covers 14 residues. V was trimmed by 8 bases and J by 6 bases, leaving 17 bases between them. From germline, CDR1 is MGHRA and CDR2 YSYEKL. For the CDR3, the DNA is TGCGCCAGCGGATTGTCGGAATTGGGTCAGCCCCAGCATTTT. It encodes CASGLSELGQPQHF.

The rearrangement uses TRBV5-1 and TRBJ2-5; D possibly corresponds to TRBD2 (6 bases). This CDR3 comprises 16 residues. Germline V lookup: CDR1 SGHRS, CDR2 YFSETQ. V was shortened by 5 bases and J by 5 bases, with 22 bases between the two germline ends. Here the CDR3 DNA reads TGCGCCAGCAGTCGGCCAGGCTGGGGGAGGAGCGAGACCCAGTACTTC. It yields the protein CASSRPGWGRSETQYF.

This clonotype was seen only a few times. The V gene is TRBV4-1, the J gene TRBJ1-5; a weak D match, TRBD1 (6 bases). Between the trimmed V and J ends, which lost 0 bases and 11 bases, there was a span of 14 bases. Looked up from germline, CDR1 is MGHRA and CDR2 is YSYEKL. This CDR3 spans 14 amino acids. The CDR3 is CASSQDRQARTQHF. The CDR3 DNA reads as TGCGCCAGCAGCCAAGATCGACAGGCCAGAACCCAGCATTTT.

The sample holds one count of this clonotype. This rearrangement joins TRBV19 to TRBJ1-2, with 7 bases aligning to TRBD1. Germline assignment: CDR1 LNHDA and CDR2 SQIVND (reference sequence). V trimming: 7 bases; J trimming: 4 bases; junction bases outside the gene matches: 9. The CDR3 length is 14 residues. CDR3 DNA sequence: TGTGCCAGTACGCGTCTCGGGACAGCCTATGGCTACACCTTC. Its protein product is CASTRLGTAYGYTF.